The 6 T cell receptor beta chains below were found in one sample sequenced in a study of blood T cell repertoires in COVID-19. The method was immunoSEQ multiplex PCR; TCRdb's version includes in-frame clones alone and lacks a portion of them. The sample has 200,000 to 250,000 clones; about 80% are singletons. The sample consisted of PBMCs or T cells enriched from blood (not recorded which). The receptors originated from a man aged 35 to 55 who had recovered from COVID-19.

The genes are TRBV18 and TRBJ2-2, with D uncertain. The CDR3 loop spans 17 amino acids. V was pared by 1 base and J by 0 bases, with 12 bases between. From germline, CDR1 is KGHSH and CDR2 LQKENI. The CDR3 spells CASSPLTVLANTGELFF. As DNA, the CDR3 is TGTGCCAGCTCACCACTAACAGTCCTTGCGAACACCGGGGAGCTGTTTTTT.

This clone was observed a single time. CDR3 loop: CASSLMGQGPYEQYF. The DNA for the CDR3 is TGCGCCAGCAGCTTGATGGGACAGGGGCCCTACGAGCAGTACTTC. V and J are TRBV5-1 and TRBJ2-7; 10 bases match TRBD1. This CDR3 has 15 amino acids. Germline CDR1 reads SGHRS; CDR2 reads YFSETQ. Losses at the gene ends were 1 base for V and 2 bases for J; bases not matched to a gene: 3.

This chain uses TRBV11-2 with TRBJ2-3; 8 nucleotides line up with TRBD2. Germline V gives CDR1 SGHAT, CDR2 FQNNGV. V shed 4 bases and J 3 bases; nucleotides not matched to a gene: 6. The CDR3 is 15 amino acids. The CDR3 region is CASSSTGTRTDTQYF. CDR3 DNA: TGTGCCAGCAGCTCAACCGGGACTAGAACAGATACGCAGTATTTT.

CDR3 sequence reads: CASSQLAGGHRQYF. CDR3 nucleotide sequence: TGTGCCAGCAGCCAACTAGCGGGAGGGCACAGGCAGTACTTC. The V call is TRBV7-9, the J call TRBJ2-7; 13 bases are shared with TRBD2. Losses at the gene ends were 5 bases for V and 9 bases for J; bases not matched to a gene: 7. The CDR3 is 14 residues long. Germline lookup yields CDR1 SEHNR and CDR2 FQNEAQ (reference sequence).

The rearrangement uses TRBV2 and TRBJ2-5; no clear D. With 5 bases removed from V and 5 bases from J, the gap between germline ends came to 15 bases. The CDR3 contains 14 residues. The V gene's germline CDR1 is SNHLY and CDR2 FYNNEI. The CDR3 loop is CASSIAWSSETQYF. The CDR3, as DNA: TGTGCCAGCAGTATCGCGTGGTCTTCGGAGACCCAGTACTTC. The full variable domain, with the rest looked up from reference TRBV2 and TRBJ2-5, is EPEVTQTPSHQVTQMGQEVILRCVPISNHLYFYWYRQILGQKVEFLVSFYNNEISEKSEIFDDQFSVERPDGSNFTLKIRSTKLEDSAMYFCASSIAWSSETQYFGPGTRLLVL.

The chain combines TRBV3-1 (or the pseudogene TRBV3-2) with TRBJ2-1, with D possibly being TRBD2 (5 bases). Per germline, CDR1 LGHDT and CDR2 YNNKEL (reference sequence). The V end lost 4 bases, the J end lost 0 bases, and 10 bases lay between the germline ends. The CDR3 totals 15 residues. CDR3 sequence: CASSPDGLSYNEQFF. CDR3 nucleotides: TGTGCCAGCAGCCCGGACGGACTCTCCTACAATGAGCAGTTCTTC.